The clone carrying this TCR beta chain was picked up a small number of times. What it binds is not known. The repertoire was sequenced with immunoSEQ multiplex PCR; TCRdb's copy has only in-frame clones and lacks some. In total the sample includes roughly 35,000 clones, none of them seen once. This entry belongs to a study of T cells after posttransplantation cyclophosphamide. Regarding the study as a whole: TRB overlap between skin or GI tissue T cells and blood was limited.

The CDR3 runs 19 residues. The V gene end was trimmed by 0 bases and the J gene end by 5 bases; junction bases not matched to a gene: 14. CDR1 is SGHRS, CDR2 YFSETQ, per germline. The receptor was isolated from a girl aged 5 to 17 in good health, CMV-negative, and a related stem cell transplant donor. The specimen was PBMCs. This chain uses TRBV5-1 with TRBJ2-1, with 10 bases identical to TRBD2. The CDR3 region has the DNA TGCGCCAGCAGCTTGGGGTCAGAGCGGGGGGGGGATAGCGACAATGAGCAGTTCTTC. Protein sequence: CASSLGSERGGDSDNEQFF.